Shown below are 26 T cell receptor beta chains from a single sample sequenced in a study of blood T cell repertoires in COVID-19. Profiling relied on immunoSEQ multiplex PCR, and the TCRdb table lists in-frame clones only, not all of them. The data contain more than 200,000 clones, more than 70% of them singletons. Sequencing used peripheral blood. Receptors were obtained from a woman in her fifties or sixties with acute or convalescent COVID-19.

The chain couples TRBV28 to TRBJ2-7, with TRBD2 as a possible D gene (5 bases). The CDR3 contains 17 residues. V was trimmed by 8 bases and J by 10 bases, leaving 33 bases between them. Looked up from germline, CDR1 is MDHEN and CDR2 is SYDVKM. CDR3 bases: TGTGCCAGCCTGGATTGGAGGTCTACTCCGGCCGCGGATCGCCAGTACTTC. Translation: CASLDWRSTPAADRQYF.

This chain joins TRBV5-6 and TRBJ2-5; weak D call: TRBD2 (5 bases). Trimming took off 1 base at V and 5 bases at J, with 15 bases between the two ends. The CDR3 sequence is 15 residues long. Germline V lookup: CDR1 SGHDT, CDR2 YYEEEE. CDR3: CASSLWRFWEETQYF. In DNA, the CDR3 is TGTGCCAGCAGCTTGTGGAGGTTCTGGGAGGAGACCCAGTACTTC.

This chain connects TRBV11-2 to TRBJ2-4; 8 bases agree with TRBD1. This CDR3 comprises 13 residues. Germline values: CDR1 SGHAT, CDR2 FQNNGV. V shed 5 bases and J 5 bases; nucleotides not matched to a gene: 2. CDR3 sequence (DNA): TGTGCCAGCAGCCCGGGACAGGAAAACATTCAGTACTTC. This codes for CASSPGQENIQYF.

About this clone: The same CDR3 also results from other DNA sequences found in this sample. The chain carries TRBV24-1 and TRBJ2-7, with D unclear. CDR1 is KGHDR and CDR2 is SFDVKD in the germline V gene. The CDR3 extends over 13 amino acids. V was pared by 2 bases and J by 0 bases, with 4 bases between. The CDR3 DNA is TGTGCCACCAGTGATTCCAGCTCCTACGAGCAGTACTTC. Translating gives CATSDSSSYEQYF.

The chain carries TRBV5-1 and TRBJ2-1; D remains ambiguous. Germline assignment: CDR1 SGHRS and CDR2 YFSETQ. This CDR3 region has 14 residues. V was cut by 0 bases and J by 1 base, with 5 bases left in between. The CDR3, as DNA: TGCGCCAGCAGCTTGGTCGTTTCCTACAATGAGCAGTTCTTC. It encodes CASSLVVSYNEQFF.

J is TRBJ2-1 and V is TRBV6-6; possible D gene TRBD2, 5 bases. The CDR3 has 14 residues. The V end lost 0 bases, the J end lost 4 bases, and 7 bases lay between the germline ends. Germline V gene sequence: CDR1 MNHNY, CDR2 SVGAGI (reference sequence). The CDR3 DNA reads TGTGCCAGCAGTTACTCGACGGGGTACAATGAGCAGTTCTTC. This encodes CASSYSTGYNEQFF.

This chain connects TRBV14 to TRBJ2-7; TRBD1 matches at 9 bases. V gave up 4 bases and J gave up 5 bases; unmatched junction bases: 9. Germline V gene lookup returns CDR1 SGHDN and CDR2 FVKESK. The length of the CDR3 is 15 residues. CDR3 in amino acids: CASSPRPWTGDEQYF. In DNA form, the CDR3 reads TGTGCCAGCAGCCCTCGCCCTTGGACAGGGGACGAGCAGTACTTC.

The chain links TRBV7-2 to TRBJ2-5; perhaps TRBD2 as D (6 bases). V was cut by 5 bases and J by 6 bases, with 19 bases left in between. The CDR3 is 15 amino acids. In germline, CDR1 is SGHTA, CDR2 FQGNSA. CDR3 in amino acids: CASSPGDSPFKTQYF. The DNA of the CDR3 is TGTGCCAGCAGCCCCGGGGACTCCCCCTTTAAGACCCAGTACTTC.

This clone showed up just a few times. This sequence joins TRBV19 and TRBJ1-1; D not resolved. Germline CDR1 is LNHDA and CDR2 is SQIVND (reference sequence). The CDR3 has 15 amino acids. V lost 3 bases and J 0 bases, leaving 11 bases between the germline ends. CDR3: CASSIGRNMNTEAFF. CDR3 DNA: TGTGCCAGTAGTATTGGCAGGAACATGAACACTGAAGCTTTCTTT.

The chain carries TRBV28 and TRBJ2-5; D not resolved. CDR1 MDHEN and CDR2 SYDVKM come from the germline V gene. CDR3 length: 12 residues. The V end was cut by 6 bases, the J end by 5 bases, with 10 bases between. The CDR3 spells CASSNREETQYF. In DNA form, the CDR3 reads TGTGCCAGCAGCAACAGAGAGGAGACCCAGTACTTC.

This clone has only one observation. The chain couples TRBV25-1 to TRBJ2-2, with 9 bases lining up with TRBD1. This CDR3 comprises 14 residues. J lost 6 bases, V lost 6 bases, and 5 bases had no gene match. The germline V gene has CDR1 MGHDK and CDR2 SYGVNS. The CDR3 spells CASRQGASAGELFF. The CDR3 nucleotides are TGTGCCAGCAGACAGGGGGCGAGCGCCGGGGAGCTGTTTTTT.

CDR3 coding DNA: TGTGCCAGCGACGACAGGGCCTACTCAACAGATACGCAGTATTTT. Its translation is CASDDRAYSTDTQYF. The chain employs TRBV28 and TRBJ2-3; 7 positions match TRBD1. Per the germline V gene, CDR1 is MDHEN and CDR2 is SYDVKM. Trimming at V came to 8 bases and at J to 3 bases, leaving 11 bases not matched to a gene. The CDR3 covers 15 residues. Full variable domain (remainder filled in from reference TRBV28 and TRBJ2-3): DVKVTQSSRYLVKRTGEKVFLECVQDMDHENMFWYRQDPGLGLRLIYFSYDVKMKEKGDIPEGYSVSREKKERFSLILESASTNQTSMYLCASDDRAYSTDTQYFGPGTRLTVL.

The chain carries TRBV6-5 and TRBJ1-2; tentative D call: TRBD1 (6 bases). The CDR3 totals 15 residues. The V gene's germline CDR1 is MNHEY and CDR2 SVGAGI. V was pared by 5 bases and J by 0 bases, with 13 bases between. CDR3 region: CASSTLGTPNYGYTF. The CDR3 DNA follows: TGTGCCAGCAGTACCTTGGGGACACCTAACTATGGCTACACCTTC.

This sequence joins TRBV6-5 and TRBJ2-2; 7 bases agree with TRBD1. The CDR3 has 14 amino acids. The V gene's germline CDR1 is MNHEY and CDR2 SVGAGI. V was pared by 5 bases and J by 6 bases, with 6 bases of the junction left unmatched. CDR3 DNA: TGTGCCAGCAGTCCCGGGACAGATCCCGGGGAGCTGTTTTTT. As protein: CASSPGTDPGELFF.

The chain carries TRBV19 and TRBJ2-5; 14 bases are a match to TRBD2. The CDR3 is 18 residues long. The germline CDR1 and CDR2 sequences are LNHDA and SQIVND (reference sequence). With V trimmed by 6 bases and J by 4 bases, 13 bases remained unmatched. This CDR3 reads CASSLRLAGGRLAETQYF. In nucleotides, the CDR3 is TGTGCCAGTAGCCTAAGACTAGCGGGAGGGAGATTGGCAGAGACCCAGTACTTC.

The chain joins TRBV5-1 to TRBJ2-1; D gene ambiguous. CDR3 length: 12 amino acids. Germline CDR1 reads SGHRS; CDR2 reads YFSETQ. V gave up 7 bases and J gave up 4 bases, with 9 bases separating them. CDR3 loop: CASGRSYNEQFF. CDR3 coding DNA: TGCGCCAGCGGAAGGAGTTACAATGAGCAGTTCTTC.

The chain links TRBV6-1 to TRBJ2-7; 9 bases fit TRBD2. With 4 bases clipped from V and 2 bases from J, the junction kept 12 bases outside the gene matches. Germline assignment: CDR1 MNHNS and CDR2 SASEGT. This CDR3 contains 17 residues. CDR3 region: CASSGGLAGKKAYEQYF. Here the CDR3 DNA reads TGTGCCAGCAGTGGTGGGCTAGCGGGAAAAAAGGCCTACGAGCAGTACTTC.

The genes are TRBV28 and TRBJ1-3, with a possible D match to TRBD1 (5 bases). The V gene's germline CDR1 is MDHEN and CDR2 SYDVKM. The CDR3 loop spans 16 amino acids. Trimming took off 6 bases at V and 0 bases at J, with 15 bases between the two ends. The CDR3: CASSSSDKSSGNTIYF. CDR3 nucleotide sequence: TGTGCCAGCAGCTCCTCGGACAAGAGCTCTGGAAACACCATATATTTT.

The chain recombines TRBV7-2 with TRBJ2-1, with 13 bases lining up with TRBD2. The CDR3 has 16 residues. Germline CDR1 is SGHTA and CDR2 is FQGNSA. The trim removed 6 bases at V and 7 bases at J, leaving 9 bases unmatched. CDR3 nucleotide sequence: TGTGCCAGCAGTGAGAGACTAGCGGGAGGCGGGAATGAGCAGTTCTTC. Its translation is CASSERLAGGGNEQFF.

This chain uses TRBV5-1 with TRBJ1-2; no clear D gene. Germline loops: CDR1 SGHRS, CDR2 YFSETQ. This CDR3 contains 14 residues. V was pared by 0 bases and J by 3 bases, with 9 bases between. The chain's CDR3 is CASSLENGDYGYTF. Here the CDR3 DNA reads TGCGCCAGCAGCTTGGAGAACGGTGACTATGGCTACACCTTC. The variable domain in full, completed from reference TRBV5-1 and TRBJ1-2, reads KAGVTQTPRYLIKTRGQQVTLSCSPISGHRSVSWYQQTPGQGLQFLFEYFSETQRNKGNFPGRFSGRQFSNSRSEMNVSTLELGDSALYLCASSLENGDYGYTFGSGTRLTVV.

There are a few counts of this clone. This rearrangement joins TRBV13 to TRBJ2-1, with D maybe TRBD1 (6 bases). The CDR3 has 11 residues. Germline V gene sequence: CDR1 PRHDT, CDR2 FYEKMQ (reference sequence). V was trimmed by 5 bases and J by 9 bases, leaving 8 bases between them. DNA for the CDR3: TGTGCCAGCAGCCAAGGGGGTGAGCAGTTCTTC. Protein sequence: CASSQGGEQFF.

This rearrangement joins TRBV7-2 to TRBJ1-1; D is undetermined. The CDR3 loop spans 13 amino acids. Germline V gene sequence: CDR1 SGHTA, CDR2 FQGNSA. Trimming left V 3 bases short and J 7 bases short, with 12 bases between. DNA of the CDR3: TGTGCCAGCAGCTTTGCCAGGCCCAATGAAGCTTTCTTT. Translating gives CASSFARPNEAFF.

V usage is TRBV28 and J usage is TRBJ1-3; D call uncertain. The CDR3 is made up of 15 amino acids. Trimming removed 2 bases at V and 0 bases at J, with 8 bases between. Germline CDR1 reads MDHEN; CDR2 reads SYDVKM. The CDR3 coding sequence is TGTGCCAGCAGTTTAACGATTAGCTCTGGAAACACCATATATTTT. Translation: CASSLTISSGNTIYF.

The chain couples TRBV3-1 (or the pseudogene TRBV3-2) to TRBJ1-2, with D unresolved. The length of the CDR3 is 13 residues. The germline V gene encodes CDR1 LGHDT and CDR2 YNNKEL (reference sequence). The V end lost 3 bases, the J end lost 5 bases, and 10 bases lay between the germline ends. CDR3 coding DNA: TGTGCCAGCAGCCACCGTGACAAGTATGGCTACACCTTC. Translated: CASSHRDKYGYTF.

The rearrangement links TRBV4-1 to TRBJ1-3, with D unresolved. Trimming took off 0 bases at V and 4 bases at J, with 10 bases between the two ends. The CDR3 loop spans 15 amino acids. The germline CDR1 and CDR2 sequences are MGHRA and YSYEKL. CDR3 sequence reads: CASSQDDFQGNTIYF. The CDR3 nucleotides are TGCGCCAGCAGCCAAGATGATTTCCAGGGAAACACCATATATTTT.

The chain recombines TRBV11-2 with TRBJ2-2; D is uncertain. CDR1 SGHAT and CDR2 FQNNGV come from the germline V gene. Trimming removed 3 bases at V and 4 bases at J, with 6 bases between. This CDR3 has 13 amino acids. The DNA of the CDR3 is TGTGCCAGCAGCTTCATCGGCACCGGGGAGCTGTTTTTT. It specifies CASSFIGTGELFF.